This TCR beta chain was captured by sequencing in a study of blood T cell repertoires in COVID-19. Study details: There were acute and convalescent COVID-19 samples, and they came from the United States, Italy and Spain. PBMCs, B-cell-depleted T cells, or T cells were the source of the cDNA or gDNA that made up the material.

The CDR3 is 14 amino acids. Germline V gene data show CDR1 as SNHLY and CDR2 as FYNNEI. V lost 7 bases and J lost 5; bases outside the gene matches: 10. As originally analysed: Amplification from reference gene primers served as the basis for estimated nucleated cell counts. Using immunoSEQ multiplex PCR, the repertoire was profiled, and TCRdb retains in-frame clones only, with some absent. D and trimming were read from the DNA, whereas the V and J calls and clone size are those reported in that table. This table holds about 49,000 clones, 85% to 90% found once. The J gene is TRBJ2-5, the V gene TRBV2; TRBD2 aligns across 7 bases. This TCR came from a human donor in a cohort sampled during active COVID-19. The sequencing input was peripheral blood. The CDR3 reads CASNVQAGWETQYF. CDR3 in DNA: TGTGCCAGCAACGTTCAAGCGGGATGGGAGACCCAGTACTTC.